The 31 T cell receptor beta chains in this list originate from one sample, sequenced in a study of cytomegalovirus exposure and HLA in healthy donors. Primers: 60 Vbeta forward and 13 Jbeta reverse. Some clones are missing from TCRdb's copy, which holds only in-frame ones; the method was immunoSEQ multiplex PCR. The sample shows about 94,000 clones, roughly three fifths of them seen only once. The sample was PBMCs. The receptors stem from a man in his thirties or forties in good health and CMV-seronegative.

This CDR3 is CASSLGLDRRRNEKLFF. CDR3 DNA sequence: TGTGCCAGCAGCTTAGGGCTCGACAGGAGACGGAATGAAAAACTGTTTTTT. The chain recombines TRBV7-9 with TRBJ1-4, with a weak D call TRBD1 (6 bases). Germline assignment: CDR1 SEHNR and CDR2 FQNEAQ (reference sequence). The CDR3 consists of 17 residues. Trimming pared 1 base from V and 5 bases from J, leaving 17 bases between.

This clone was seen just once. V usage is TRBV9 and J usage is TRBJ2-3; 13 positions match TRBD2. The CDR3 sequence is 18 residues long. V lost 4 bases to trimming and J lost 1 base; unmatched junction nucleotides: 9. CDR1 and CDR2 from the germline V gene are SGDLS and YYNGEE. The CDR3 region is CASSPTSGGGGGTDTQYF. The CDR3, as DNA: TGTGCCAGCAGCCCCACTAGCGGGGGGGGAGGTGGCACAGATACGCAGTATTTT. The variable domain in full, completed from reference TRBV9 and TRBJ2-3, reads DSGVTQTPKHLITATGQRVTLRCSPRSGDLSVYWYQQSLDQGLQFLIQYYNGEERAKGNILERFSAQQFPDLHSELNLSSLELGDSALYFCASSPTSGGGGGTDTQYFGPGTRLTVL.

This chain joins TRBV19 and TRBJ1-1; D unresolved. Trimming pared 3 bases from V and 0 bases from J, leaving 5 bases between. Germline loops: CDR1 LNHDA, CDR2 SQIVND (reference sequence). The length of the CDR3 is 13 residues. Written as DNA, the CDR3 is TGTGCCAGTAGTATGAGTATGAACACTGAAGCTTTCTTT. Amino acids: CASSMSMNTEAFF. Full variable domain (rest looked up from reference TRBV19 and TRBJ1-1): DGGITQSPKYLFRKEGQNVTLSCEQNLNHDAMYWYRQDPGQGLRLIYYSQIVNDFQKGDIAEGYSVSREKKESFPLTVTSAQKNPTAFYLCASSMSMNTEAFFGQGTRLTVV.

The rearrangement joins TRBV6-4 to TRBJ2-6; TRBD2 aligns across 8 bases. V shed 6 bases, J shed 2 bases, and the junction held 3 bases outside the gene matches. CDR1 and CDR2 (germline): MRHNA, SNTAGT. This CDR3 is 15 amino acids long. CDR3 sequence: CASSREGAGANVLTF. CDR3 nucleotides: TGTGCCAGCAGCCGGGAGGGCGCTGGGGCCAACGTCCTGACTTTC.

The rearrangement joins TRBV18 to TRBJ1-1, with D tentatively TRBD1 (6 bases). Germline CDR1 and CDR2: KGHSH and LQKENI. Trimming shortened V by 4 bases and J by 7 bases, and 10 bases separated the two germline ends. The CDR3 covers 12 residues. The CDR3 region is CASSRDTSEAFF. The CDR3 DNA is TGTGCCAGCTCACGGGACACAAGTGAAGCTTTCTTT.

The CDR3 spells CASSVGHGYNSPLHF. For the CDR3, the DNA is TGTGCCAGTAGTGTTGGGCACGGCTATAATTCACCCCTCCACTTT. The rearrangement links TRBV19 to TRBJ1-6; D remains ambiguous. The length of the CDR3 is 15 residues. Trimming took off 5 bases at V and 3 bases at J, with 11 bases between the two ends. Germline CDR1 LNHDA, CDR2 SQIVND (reference sequence).

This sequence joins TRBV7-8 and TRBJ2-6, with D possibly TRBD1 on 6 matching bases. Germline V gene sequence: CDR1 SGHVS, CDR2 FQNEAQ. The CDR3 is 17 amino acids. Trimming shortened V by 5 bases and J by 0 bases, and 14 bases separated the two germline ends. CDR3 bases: TGTGCCAGCAGCCTAAGAGACAGGTCCTCTGGGGCCAACGTCCTGACTTTC. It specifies CASSLRDRSSGANVLTF.

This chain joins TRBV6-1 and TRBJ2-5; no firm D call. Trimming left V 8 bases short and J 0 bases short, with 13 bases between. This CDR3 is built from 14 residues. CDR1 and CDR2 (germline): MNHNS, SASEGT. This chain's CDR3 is CASLSGWYQETQYF. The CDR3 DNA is TGTGCCAGCCTGAGTGGTTGGTACCAAGAGACCCAGTACTTC.

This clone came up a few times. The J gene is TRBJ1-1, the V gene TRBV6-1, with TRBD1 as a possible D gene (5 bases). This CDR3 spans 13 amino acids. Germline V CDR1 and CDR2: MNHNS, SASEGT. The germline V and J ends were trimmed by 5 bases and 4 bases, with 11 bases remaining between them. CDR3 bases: TGTGCCAGCAGTTTACGGGGGTTCACTGAAGCTTTCTTT. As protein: CASSLRGFTEAFF.

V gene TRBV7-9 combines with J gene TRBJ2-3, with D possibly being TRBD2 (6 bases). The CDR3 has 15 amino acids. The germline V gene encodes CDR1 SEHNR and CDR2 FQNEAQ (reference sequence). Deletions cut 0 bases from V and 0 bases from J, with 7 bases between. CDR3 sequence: CASSLAGTSTDTQYF. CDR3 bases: TGTGCCAGCAGCTTAGCGGGGACTAGCACAGATACGCAGTATTTT.

Here the CDR3 reads CASSESLAGGDEQFF. For the CDR3, the DNA is TGCGCCAGCAGTGAGAGCCTAGCGGGAGGGGATGAGCAGTTCTTC. The rearrangement links TRBV10-1 to TRBJ2-1; 12 bases align to TRBD2. The germline V gene has CDR1 WNHNN and CDR2 SYGVQD (reference sequence). J lost 8 bases, V lost 2 bases, and 4 bases had no gene match. The CDR3 contains 15 residues.

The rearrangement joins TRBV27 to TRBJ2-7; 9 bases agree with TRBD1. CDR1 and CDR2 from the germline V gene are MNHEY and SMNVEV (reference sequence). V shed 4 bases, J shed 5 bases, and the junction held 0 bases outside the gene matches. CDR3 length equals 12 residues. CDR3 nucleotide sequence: TGTGCCAGCAGTTGGACAGGGGACGAGCAGTACTTC. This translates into CASSWTGDEQYF.

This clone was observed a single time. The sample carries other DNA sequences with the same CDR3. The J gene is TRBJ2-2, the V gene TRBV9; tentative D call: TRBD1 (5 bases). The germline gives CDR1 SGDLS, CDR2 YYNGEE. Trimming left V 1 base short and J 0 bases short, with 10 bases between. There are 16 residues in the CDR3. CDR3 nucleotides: TGTGCCAGCAGCGTAAGGGGCGATACGAACACCGGGGAGCTGTTTTTT. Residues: CASSVRGDTNTGELFF.

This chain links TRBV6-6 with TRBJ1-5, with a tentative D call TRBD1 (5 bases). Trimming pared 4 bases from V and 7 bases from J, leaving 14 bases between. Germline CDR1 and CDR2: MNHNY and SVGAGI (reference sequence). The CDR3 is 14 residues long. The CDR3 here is CASSLLRANQPQHF. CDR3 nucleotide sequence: TGTGCCAGCAGTTTGCTCAGGGCTAACCAGCCCCAGCATTTT.

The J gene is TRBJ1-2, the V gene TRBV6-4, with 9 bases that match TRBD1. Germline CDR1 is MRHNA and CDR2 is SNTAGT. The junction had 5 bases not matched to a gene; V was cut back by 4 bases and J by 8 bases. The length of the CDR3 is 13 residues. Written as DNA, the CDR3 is TGTGCCAGCAGTGCCGAGACAGGGGGAGGCTACACCTTC. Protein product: CASSAETGGGYTF.

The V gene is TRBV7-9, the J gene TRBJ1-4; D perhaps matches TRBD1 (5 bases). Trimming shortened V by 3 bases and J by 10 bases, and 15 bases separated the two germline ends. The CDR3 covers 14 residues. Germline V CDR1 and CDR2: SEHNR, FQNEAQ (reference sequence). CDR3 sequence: CASSFLRGVGKLFF. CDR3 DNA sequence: TGTGCCAGCAGCTTCCTCCGGGGGGTAGGAAAACTGTTTTTT.

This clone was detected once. Here the CDR3 reads CASRPGTSGSFRYEQYF. Written as DNA, the CDR3 is TGTGCCAGCAGACCTGGGACTAGCGGGAGTTTCCGGTACGAGCAGTACTTC. V gene TRBV7-2 combines with J gene TRBJ2-7, with 14 bases that match TRBD2. The germline CDR1 and CDR2 sequences are SGHTA and FQGNSA. CDR3 length: 17 residues. The junction had 11 bases not matched to a gene; V was cut back by 6 bases and J by 4 bases.

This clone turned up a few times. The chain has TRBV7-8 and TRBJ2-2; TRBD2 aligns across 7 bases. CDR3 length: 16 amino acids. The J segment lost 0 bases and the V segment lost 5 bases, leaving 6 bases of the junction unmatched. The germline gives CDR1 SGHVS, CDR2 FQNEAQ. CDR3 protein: CASSPRGGANTGELFF. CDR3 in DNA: TGTGCCAGCAGCCCTCGCGGGGGTGCGAACACCGGGGAGCTGTTTTTT.

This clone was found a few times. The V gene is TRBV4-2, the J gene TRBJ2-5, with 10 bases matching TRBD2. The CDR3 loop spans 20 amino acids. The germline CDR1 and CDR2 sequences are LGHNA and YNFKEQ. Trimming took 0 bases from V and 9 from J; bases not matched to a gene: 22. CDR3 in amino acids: CASSQEPQISSGRTGRAQYF. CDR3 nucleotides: TGTGCCAGCAGCCAAGAGCCCCAGATAAGTAGCGGGAGGACCGGTAGGGCCCAGTACTTC.

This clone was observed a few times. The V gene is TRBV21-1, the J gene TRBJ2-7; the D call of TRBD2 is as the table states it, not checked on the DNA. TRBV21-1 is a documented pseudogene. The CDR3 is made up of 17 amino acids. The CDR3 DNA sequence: TGTGCCAGCAGCAAAGTAAGCTTAGCGGGAGCTGACTACGAGCAGTACTTC. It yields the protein CASSKVSLAGADYEQYF.

The CDR3 bases are TGCGCCAGCAGCCGGTTCGTCGCAGGGTACGAGCAGTACTTC. It codes for CASSRFVAGYEQYF. This chain links TRBV5-1 with TRBJ2-7, with D maybe TRBD1 (5 bases). The length of the CDR3 is 14 residues. Trimming pared 4 bases from V and 4 bases from J, leaving 15 bases between. The V gene's germline CDR1 is SGHRS and CDR2 YFSETQ.

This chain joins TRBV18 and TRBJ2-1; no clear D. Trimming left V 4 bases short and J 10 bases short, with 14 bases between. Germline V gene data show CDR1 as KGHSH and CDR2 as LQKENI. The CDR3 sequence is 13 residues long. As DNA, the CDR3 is TGTGCCAGCTCACGTGAGCAAGACACCGAGCAGTTCTTC. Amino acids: CASSREQDTEQFF.

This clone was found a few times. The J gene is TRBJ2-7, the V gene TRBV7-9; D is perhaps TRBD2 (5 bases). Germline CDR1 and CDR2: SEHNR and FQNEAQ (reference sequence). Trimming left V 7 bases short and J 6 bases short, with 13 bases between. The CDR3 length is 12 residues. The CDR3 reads CASTVSGGEQYF. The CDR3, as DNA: TGTGCCAGCACCGTAAGCGGCGGCGAGCAGTACTTC.

The CDR3 coding sequence is TGTGCCAGCAGAGGACAGGGGGCGATTTACGGGGAGCTGTTTTTT. It is translated as CASRGQGAIYGELFF. This chain connects TRBV7-9 to TRBJ2-2; TRBD1 matches 11 bases. CDR3 length: 15 residues. V shed 6 bases, J shed 7 bases, and the junction held 7 bases outside the gene matches. Germline V gene data show CDR1 as SEHNR and CDR2 as FQNEAQ (reference sequence).

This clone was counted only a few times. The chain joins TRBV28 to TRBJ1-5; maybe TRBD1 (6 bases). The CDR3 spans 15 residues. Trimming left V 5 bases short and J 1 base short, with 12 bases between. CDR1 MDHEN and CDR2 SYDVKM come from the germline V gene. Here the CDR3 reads CASSLGGDSNQPQHF. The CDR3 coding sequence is TGTGCCAGCAGTCTTGGGGGCGACAGCAATCAGCCCCAGCATTTT.

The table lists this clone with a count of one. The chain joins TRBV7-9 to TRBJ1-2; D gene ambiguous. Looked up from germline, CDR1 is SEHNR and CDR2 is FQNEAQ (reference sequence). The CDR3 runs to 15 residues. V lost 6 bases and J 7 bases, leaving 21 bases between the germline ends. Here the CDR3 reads CASSLIWEIDGGYTF. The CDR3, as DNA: TGTGCCAGCAGTTTAATATGGGAGATTGATGGTGGCTACACCTTC.

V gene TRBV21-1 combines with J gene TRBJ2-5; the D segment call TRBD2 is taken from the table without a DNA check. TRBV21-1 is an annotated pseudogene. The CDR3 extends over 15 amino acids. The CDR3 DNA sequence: TGTGCCAGCAGCAAAGGGCTAGCGGGAGAAGAGACCCAGTACTTC. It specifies CASSKGLAGEETQYF.

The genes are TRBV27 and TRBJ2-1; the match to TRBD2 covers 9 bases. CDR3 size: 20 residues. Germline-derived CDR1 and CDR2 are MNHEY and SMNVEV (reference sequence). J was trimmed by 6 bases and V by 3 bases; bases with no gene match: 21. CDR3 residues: CASSFLSTGAGGRWANEQFF. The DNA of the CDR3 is TGTGCCAGCAGTTTCCTCTCTACGGGAGCGGGAGGACGATGGGCCAATGAGCAGTTCTTC.

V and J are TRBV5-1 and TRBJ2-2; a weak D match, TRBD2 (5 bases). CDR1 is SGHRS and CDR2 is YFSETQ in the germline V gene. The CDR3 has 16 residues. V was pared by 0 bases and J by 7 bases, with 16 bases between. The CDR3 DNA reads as TGCGCCAGCAGCTTGGATTGGGCTAGCACCAGCGGGGAGCTGTTTTTT. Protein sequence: CASSLDWASTSGELFF.

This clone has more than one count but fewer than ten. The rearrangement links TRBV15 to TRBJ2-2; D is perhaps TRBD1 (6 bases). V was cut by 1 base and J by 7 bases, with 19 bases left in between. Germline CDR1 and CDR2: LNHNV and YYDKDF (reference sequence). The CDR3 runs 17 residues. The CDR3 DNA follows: TGTGCCACCAGCAGAGGTCGACCGCCCAGGGGTGGCGGGGAGCTGTTTTTT. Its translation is CATSRGRPPRGGGELFF.

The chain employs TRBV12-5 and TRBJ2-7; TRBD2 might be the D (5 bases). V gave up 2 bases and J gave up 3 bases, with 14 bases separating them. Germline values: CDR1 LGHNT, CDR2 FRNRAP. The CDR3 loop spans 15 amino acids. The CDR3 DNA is TGTGCTAGTGGTTTGAGGAGCGGAGATAGCTACGAGCAGTACTTC. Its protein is CASGLRSGDSYEQYF.